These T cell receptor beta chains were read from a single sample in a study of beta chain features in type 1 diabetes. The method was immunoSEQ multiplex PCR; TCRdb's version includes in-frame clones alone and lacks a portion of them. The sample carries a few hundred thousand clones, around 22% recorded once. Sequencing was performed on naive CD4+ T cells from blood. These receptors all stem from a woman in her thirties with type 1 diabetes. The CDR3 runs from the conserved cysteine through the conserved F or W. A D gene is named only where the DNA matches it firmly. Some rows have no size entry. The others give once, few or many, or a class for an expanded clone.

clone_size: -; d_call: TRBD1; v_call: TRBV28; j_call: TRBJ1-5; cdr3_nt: TGTGCCAGCAGTGACAGGGCCCAGCATTTT; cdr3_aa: CASSDRAQHF
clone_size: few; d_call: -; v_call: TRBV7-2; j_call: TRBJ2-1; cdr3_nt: TGTGCCAGCCGCTCCTACAATGAGCAGTTCTTC; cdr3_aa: CASRSYNEQFF
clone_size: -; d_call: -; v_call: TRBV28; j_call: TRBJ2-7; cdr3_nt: TGTGCCAGCAGTTTCGAGGGTTACGAGCAGTACTTC; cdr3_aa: CASSFEGYEQYF
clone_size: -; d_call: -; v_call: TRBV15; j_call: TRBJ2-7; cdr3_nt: TGTGCCACCAGCAGGTTCTTGGACAGCTACGAGCAGTACTTC; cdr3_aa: CATSRFLDSYEQYF
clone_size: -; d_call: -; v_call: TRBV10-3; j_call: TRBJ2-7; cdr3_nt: TGTGCCATCAAGACGGAGCTCGAGCAGTACTTC; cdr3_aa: CAIKTELEQYF
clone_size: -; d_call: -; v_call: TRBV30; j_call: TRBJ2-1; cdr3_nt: TGTGCCTGGGGGACCGGGACAATCATCACCTCCTACAATGAGCAGTTCTTC; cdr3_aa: CAWGTGTIITSYNEQFF
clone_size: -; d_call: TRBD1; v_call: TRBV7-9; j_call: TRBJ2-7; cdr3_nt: TGTGCCAGCAGTTCCGGGACAGGAAGGGAGCAGTACTTC; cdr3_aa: CASSSGTGREQYF
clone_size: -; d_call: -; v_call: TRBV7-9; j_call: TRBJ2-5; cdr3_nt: TGTGCCAGCACCCTATTAGGAGCGAGCCAAGAGACCCAGTACTTC; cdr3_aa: CASTLLGASQETQYF
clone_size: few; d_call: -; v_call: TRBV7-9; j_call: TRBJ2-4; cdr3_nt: TGTGCCAGCAGCTTAGACACCAAAAACATTCAGTACTTC; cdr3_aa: CASSLDTKNIQYF
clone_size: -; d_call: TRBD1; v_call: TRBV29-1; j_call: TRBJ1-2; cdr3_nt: TGCAGCGTTGCCCCAGGGGGGCTAGGCTACACCTTC; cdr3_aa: CSVAPGGLGYTF
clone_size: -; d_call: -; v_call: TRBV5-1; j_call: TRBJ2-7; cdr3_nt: TGCGCCAGCAGCACGAATCAGGGGGGCCAGCAGTACTTC; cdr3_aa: CASSTNQGGQQYF
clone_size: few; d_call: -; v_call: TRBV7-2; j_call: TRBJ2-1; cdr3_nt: TGTGCCAGCAGCTTAGGTGATAGCGGCCCCTACAATGAGCAGTTCTTC; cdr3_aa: CASSLGDSGPYNEQFF
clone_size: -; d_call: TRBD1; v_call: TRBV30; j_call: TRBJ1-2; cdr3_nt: TGTGCCTGGACCTGGACAGGGTCCCACTACACCTTC; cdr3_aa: CAWTWTGSHYTF
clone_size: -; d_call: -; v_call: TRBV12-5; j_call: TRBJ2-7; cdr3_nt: TGTGCTAGTGGTTTGTTGGGAGGATCGGTTTACGAGCAGTACTTC; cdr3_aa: CASGLLGGSVYEQYF
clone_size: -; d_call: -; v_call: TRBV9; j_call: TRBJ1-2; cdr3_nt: TGTGCCAGCAGCGTCAGGCCTTCCCTGGCAGGTCTGGACTATGGCTACACCTTC; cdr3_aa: CASSVRPSLAGLDYGYTF
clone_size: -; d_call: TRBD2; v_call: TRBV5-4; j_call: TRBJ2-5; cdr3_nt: TGTGCCAGCAGCTCCCTCGGACTAGCAGAGCAAGAGACCCAGTACTTC; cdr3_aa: CASSSLGLAEQETQYF
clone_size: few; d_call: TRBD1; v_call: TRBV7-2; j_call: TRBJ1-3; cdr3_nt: TGTGCCAGCAGCCGGGGACAGGCTGGAAACACCATATATTTT; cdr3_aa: CASSRGQAGNTIYF
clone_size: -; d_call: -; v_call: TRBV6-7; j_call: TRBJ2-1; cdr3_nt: TGTGCCAGCAGTGCTCGGCGGGACTACAATGAGCAGTTCTTC; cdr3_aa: CASSARRDYNEQFF
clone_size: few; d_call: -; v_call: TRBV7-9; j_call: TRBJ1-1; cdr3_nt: TGTGCCAGCAGCAGGGGCGCATCTGAAGCTTTCTTT; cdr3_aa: CASSRGASEAFF
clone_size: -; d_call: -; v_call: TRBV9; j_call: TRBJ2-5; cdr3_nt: TGTGCCAGCAGCGTAGTTGGGCGGGACCAAGAGACCCAGTACTTC; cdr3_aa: CASSVVGRDQETQYF
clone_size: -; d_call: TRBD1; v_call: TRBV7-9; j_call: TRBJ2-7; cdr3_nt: TGTGCCGTCCGTCCGGGACAGGTCGCCTACGAGCAGTACTTC; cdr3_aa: CAVRPGQVAYEQYF